Described below is a single T cell receptor (beta chain) sequence and its context. What it binds is unknown. V was pared by 0 bases and J by 4 bases, with 12 bases between. This CDR3 has 14 amino acids. CDR1 and CDR2 (germline): GTSNPN, SVGIG (reference sequence). The treatment: oral pan-JAK inhibitor, 5-10 mg twice daily. Obtained from alopecia areata patients were lesional scalp punch biopsies along with peripheral blood. This entry comes from a study of CD8+ T cells in alopecia areata. As for the study in general: In an open-label trial, patients got 5 to 10 mg tofacitinib twice daily.

Extracted RNA was reverse transcribed, and the resulting cDNA served as sequencing template. The protocol was immunoSEQ multiplex PCR, while the TCRdb copy is restricted to in-frame clones and leaves out a portion. Among 150,000 to 200,000 clones listed, less than 75% were seen once. Findings and limits, study-wide: A large proportion of expanded lesional clones were detected persisting in scalp and blood during tofacitinib. Scalp sample data also include resident alphabeta T cells from normal skin.

The specimen was CD4+ T cells sorted from blood, collected between weeks 55 and 70, from a patient treated with tofacitinib. This rearrangement joins TRBV30 to TRBJ1-1; TRBD1 is a possible D gene (6 bases). The TCR was taken from a human donor with alopecia areata. The CDR3: CAWSVWQGITEAFF. In DNA, the CDR3 is TGTGCCTGGAGTGTATGGCAGGGGATCACTGAAGCTTTCTTT.